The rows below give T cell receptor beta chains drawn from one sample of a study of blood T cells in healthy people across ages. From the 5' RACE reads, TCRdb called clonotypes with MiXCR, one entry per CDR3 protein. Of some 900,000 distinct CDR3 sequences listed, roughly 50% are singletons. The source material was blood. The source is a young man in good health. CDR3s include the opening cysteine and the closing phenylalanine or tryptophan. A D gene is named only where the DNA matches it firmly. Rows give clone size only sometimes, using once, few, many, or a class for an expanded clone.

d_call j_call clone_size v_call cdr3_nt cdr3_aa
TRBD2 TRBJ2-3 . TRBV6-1 TGTGCCAGCAGTGAAGCGGGAAGCGGGGGTTGGGATACGCAGTATTTT CASSEAGSGGWDTQYF
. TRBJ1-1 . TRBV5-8 TGTGCCAGCAGCGCCTGGGGAGAAGCTTTCTTT CASSAWGEAFF
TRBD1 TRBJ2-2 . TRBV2 TGTGCCAGCAGCGTGTTTAGACAGGGCGGATCAACCGGGGAGCTGTTTTTT CASSVFRQGGSTGELFF
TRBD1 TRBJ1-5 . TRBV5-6 TGTGCCAGCAGCTTGGGGGGGACAGGGGGCGCGAATCAGCCCCAGCATTTT CASSLGGTGGANQPQHF
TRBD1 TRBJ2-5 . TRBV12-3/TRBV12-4 TGTGCCTGCAGTTCCGGGACAGTGGAGACCCAGTACTTC CACSSGTVETQYF
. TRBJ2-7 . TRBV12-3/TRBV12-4 TGTGCCAGCAGTTTACCCCGGGCGGCGGACCTCTACAATGAGCAGTACTTC CASSLPRAADLYNEQYF
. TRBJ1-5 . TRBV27 TGTGCCAGCAGTTTTCTGTATGGACCTAATCAGCCCCAGCATTTT CASSFLYGPNQPQHF
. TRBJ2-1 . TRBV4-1 TGCGCCAGCAGCCAAGACCGGATTGGGGGGCAGTTCTTC CASSQDRIGGQFF
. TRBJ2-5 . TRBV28 TGTGCCAGCAGCCCTTCCGTTGGGACCCAGTACTTC CASSPSVGTQYF
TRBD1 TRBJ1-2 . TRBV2 TGTGCCAGCAGTGAATTGGGGACAGCAAAAGAGATTAACTATGGCTACACCTTC CASSELGTAKEINYGYTF
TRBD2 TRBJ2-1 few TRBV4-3 TGCGCCAGCAGCCAAGACCGGACTAGCGGGGGATACTACAATGAGCAGTTCTTC CASSQDRTSGGYYNEQFF
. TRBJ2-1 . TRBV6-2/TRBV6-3 TGTGCCAGCAGTCGCCGGAGGGATGAGCAGTTCTTC CASSRRRDEQFF
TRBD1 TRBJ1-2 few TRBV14 TGTGCCAGCAGCCCTACCGGGACAGGGTATGGCTACACCTTC CASSPTGTGYGYTF
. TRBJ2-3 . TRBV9 TGTGCCAGCAGCGCCCAAGGGGGCGGGGCCTCCACAGATACGCAGTATTTT CASSAQGGGASTDTQYF
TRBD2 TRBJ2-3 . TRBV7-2 TGTGCCAGCAGCCCGAGCACGGGGGGGAGATTTACAGATACGCAGTATTTT CASSPSTGGRFTDTQYF
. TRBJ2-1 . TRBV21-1 TGTGCCAGCAGCAAGTACCTAGGAGGGGGCCTTGGGGAGTTCTTC CASSKYLGGGLGEFF
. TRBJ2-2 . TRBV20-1 TGCAGTGCTAGAGAAACAGTTACGGGGTCCACCGGGGAGCTGTTTTTT CSARETVTGSTGELFF
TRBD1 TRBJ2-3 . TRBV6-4 TGTGCCAGCAATGACGACGGACAGGGCGCAGATACGCAGTATTTT CASNDDGQGADTQYF
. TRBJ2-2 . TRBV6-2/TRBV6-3 TGTGCCAGCAGTTACGGGCAGGTACACGGGGAGCTGTTTTTT CASSYGQVHGELFF
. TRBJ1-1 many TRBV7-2 TGTGCCAGCAGCGTGTCAAGGGACACTGAAGCTTTCTTT CASSVSRDTEAFF
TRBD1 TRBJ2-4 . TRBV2 TGTGCCAGCAGTGATTCGTCCGGGACAGGGGTTCGGTACTTC CASSDSSGTGVRYF
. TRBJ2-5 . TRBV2 TGTGCCAGCAGGGCGACAGGCGTGCAAGAGACCCAGTACTTC CASRATGVQETQYF
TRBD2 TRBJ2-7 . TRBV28 TGTGCCAGCAGTCCTCTTTACGGGAGGGGCTCCTACGAGCAGTACTTC CASSPLYGRGSYEQYF
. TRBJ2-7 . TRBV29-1 TGCAGCGTTGTTCCTAGGGGGGTCGGTTACGAGCAGTACTTC CSVVPRGVGYEQYF
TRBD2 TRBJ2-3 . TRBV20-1 TGCAGTGCTAGGCCTAGCGGGAGTTTTTCAGATACGCAGTATTTT CSARPSGSFSDTQYF
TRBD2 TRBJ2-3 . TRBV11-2 TGTGCCAGCAGCTCCACGGGGGGGGTGGCAGATACGCAGTATTTT CASSSTGGVADTQYF
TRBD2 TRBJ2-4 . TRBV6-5 TGTGCCAGCAGTTACAGGGCTGGCGGGAGGGGAAACATTCAGTACTTC CASSYRAGGRGNIQYF
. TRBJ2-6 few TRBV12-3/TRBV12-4 TGTGCCAGCAGGAAGAACGAACCTGGGGCCAACGTCCTGACTTTC CASRKNEPGANVLTF
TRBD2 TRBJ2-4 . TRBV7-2 TGTGCCAGCAGCTTATCGGGGGGGGCGGACAAAAACATTCAGTACTTC CASSLSGGADKNIQYF
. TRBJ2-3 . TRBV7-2 TGTGCCAGCAGCTTAACAGGTCCCCGGCGGACGCAGTATTTT CASSLTGPRRTQYF
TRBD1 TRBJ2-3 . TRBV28 TGTGCCAGCAGTCTCCCGGGACAGGGGCCGAATACGCAGTATTTT CASSLPGQGPNTQYF
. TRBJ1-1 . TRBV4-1 TGCGCCAGCTCGGCGAGAGTTGGGGACACAACGAACACTGAAGCTTTCTTT CASSARVGDTTNTEAFF
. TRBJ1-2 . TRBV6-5 TGTGCCAGCAGTTACAGGGACGGTCCTAACTATGGCTACACCTTC CASSYRDGPNYGYTF
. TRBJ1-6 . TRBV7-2 TGTGCCAGCAGCTTCGGGACGGGTTCACCCCTCCACTTT CASSFGTGSPLHF
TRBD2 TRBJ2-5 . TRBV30 TGTGCCTGGAGTGTTGCTAGCGGGAGACAAGAGACCCAGTACTTC CAWSVASGRQETQYF
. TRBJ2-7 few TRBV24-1 TGTGCCACCAGTGTCGGACCTTCCTACGAGCAGTACTTC CATSVGPSYEQYF
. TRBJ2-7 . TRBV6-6 TGTGCCAGCAGTTACGAACAGGGAAAGACCTACGAGCAGTACTTC CASSYEQGKTYEQYF
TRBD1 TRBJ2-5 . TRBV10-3 TGTGCCATCAGTTTTGGTGGACAGGGAGGTGAGACCCAGTACTTC CAISFGGQGGETQYF
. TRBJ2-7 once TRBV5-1 TGCGCCAGCAGCTTGGCCGTGCTCTCGGGCGAGCAGTACTTC CASSLAVLSGEQYF
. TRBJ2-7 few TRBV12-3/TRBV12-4 TGTGCCAGCAGTTTAGCAAACCGGCCGGAGGAGTACTTC CASSLANRPEEYF
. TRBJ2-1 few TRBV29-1 TGCAGCGTTTCGCTAGCGTTTCGGAATGAGCAGTTCTTC CSVSLAFRNEQFF